This passage covers 3 T cell receptor beta chains from one sample sequenced in a study of blood T cell repertoires in COVID-19. Using immunoSEQ multiplex PCR, the repertoire was profiled, and TCRdb retains in-frame clones only, with some absent. The top ten hold less than 9% of the sample, which has about 68,000 clones, around nine tenths seen once. Material for sequencing was peripheral blood. The receptors come from a human donor in a cohort sampled during active COVID-19.

The chain links TRBV6-2 or TRBV6-3 to TRBJ1-4; 7 positions match TRBD1. In germline, CDR1 is MNHEY, CDR2 SVGEGT. The J segment lost 8 bases and the V segment lost 4 bases, leaving 10 bases of the junction unmatched. The CDR3 extends over 15 amino acids. The CDR3 region has the DNA TGTGCCAGCAGTTCCAAGGGGGCCTGGAGAGAAAAACTGTTTTTT. It specifies CASSSKGAWREKLFF.

This clone was seen just once. Here the CDR3 reads CASSQRTALGYTF. CDR3 DNA sequence: TGTGCCAGCAGTCAAAGGACAGCTTTGGGCTACACCTTC. The gene calls are TRBV6-5 and TRBJ1-2; possibly TRBD1 for D (6 bases). CDR3 length: 13 amino acids. Germline loops: CDR1 MNHEY, CDR2 SVGAGI. V shed 5 bases and J shed 8 bases, with 15 bases lying between them.

V gene TRBV2 combines with J gene TRBJ2-5; D is unresolved. Trimming cost V 7 bases and J 1 base, with 13 bases left between them. The CDR3 loop spans 14 amino acids. Germline CDR1 reads SNHLY; CDR2 reads FYNNEI. CDR3: CASKVAPFQETQYF. The CDR3 nucleotides are TGTGCCAGCAAAGTAGCTCCCTTCCAAGAGACCCAGTACTTC.